The next 3 T cell receptor beta chains were all read from a single sample in a study of identical twins. TCRdb itself ran the 5' RACE reads through MiXCR, one entry per CDR3 protein. This table holds some 260,000 distinct CDR3 sequences, about an eighth found once. The sample taken for sequencing was memory (CD45RO+) T cells sorted from blood. The source of these receptors is a woman between 18 and 29 years old in good health.

Many counts were recorded for this clonotype. The chain joins TRBV3-1 to TRBJ2-2; D is possibly TRBD1 (6 bases). The V end was cut by 5 bases, the J end by 4 bases, with 14 bases between. This CDR3 is built from 15 residues. Germline V CDR1 and CDR2: LGHDT, YNNKEL (reference sequence). DNA of the CDR3: TGTGCCAGCAGCAAGGGGGACCTGAGCACCGGGGAGCTGTTTTTT. Protein: CASSKGDLSTGELFF.

The CDR3: CASSLRTVEIAEAFF. The CDR3 bases are TGCGCCAGCAGCTTGCGGACCGTAGAGATTGCTGAAGCTTTCTTT. The chain couples TRBV5-1 to TRBJ1-1; D gene unclear. The germline CDR1 and CDR2 sequences are SGHRS and YFSETQ. The ends were cut back, 1 base at V and 6 bases at J, with 16 bases in the middle. The CDR3 is made up of 15 amino acids.

A note on this clonotype: A much larger clone is a single base away; this may be a read error. The chain couples TRBV7-2 to TRBJ2-3, with 9 bases fitting TRBD2. Germline V CDR1 and CDR2: SGHTA, FQGNSA. The V segment lost 5 bases and the J segment 1 base; nucleotides outside the gene matches: 1. The CDR3 runs 14 residues. This chain's CDR3 is CASSPSGGTDTQYF. Written as DNA, the CDR3 is TGTGCCAGCAGCCCTAGCGGGGGCACAGATACGCAGTATTTT.